The next 15 T cell receptor beta chains were all read from a single sample in a study of response to subunit inactivated influenza vaccine. TCRdb reanalysed the RT-PCR reads using MiXCR and keeps one entry per CDR3 protein. The sample contains 700,000 to 900,000 distinct CDR3 sequences, 21% of which appear only once. The sequencing used PBMCs from blood, collected about 5 days after vaccination. These receptors originate from a man aged 45-65 years who received an inactivated influenza vaccine.

The chain recombines TRBV6-2 or TRBV6-3 with TRBJ1-3, with D possibly TRBD1 on 6 matching bases. Trimming removed 6 bases at V and 5 bases at J, with 11 bases between. The CDR3 length is 13 residues. The germline gives CDR1 MNHEY, CDR2 SVGEGT. The CDR3 nucleotides read TGTGCCAGCAGATCGACAGGACGAAACACCATATATTTT. The encoded protein is CASRSTGRNTIYF.

The rearrangement uses TRBV7-3 and TRBJ2-1; 7 bases align to TRBD1. V shed 0 bases and J 5 bases; nucleotides not matched to a gene: 4. CDR1 and CDR2 from the germline V gene are SGHTA and FQGTGA. The CDR3 runs to 15 residues. CDR3 in amino acids: CASSLTKDRDNEQFF. In nucleotides, the CDR3 is TGTGCCAGCAGCTTAACCAAAGACAGGGACAATGAGCAGTTCTTC.

This clonotype was found a few times. This rearrangement joins TRBV7-9 to TRBJ2-7; a possible D gene is TRBD2 (6 bases). Trimming removed 5 bases from V and 5 bases from J, with 13 bases in between. Germline V CDR1 and CDR2: SEHNR, FQNEAQ (reference sequence). There are 13 residues in the CDR3. The CDR3 loop is CASSIWSGDEQYF. CDR3 nucleotides: TGTGCCAGCAGCATATGGTCGGGGGACGAGCAGTACTTC.

Only a few counts were recorded for this clonotype. V usage is TRBV6-2 or TRBV6-3 and J usage is TRBJ2-6; D is unresolved. The CDR3 runs 18 residues. From germline, CDR1 is MNHEY and CDR2 SVGEGT. V shed 6 bases and J shed 0 bases, with 18 bases lying between them. DNA for the CDR3: TGTGCCAGCAGCCAGAAAGGTTATTCCTCCTCTGGGGCCAACGTCCTGACTTTC. Translation: CASSQKGYSSSGANVLTF.

In this sample, this clonotype turned up many times. The J gene is TRBJ2-1, the V gene TRBV29-1; D possibly corresponds to TRBD2 (6 bases). CDR1 and CDR2 from the germline V gene are SQVTM and ANQGSEA. Trimming cost V 4 bases and J 12 bases, with 13 bases left between them. The CDR3 runs to 11 residues. The CDR3 nucleotides are TGCAGCGTTGCTTGGGGGGTCGTGCAGTTCTTC. Its translation: CSVAWGVVQFF.

This clonotype was seen only a few times. V gene TRBV7-2 combines with J gene TRBJ1-6; D gene ambiguous. The germline CDR1 and CDR2 sequences are SGHTA and FQGNSA. The V end was cut by 2 bases, the J end by 9 bases, with 5 bases between. This CDR3 is built from 12 residues. Here the CDR3 DNA reads TGTGCCAGCAGCTTATTTGCTTCACCCCTCCACTTT. Protein product: CASSLFASPLHF.

There are a few counts of this clonotype. The chain carries TRBV20-1 and TRBJ1-6; TRBD1 agrees at 8 bases. Unmatched junction bases numbered 6, after V lost 6 bases and J lost 8 bases. This CDR3 is built from 13 residues. Germline V gene sequence: CDR1 DFQATT, CDR2 SNEGSKA (reference sequence). The CDR3 here is CSAKTGEDSPLHF. The CDR3 DNA reads as TGCAGTGCAAAGACAGGGGAAGATTCACCCCTCCACTTT.

This clonotype was seen a few times. The rearrangement joins TRBV29-1 to TRBJ2-3; perhaps TRBD2 as D (5 bases). Germline V gene sequence: CDR1 SQVTM, CDR2 ANQGSEA. This CDR3 comprises 14 residues. The V end lost 5 bases, the J end lost 2 bases, and 14 bases lay between the germline ends. This CDR3 reads CSVFAGRSTDTQYF. The CDR3 nucleotides are TGCAGCGTTTTCGCGGGCAGATCCACAGATACGCAGTATTTT.

The chain couples TRBV20-1 to TRBJ2-3; D uncertain. Germline CDR1 DFQATT, CDR2 SNEGSKA (reference sequence). Between the trimmed V and J ends, which lost 6 bases and 4 bases, there was a span of 20 bases. The CDR3 contains 15 residues. CDR3 sequence (DNA): TGCAGTGCCGAGACCCGGGCCACGTTGTCAGATACGCAGTATTTT. It encodes CSAETRATLSDTQYF.

This clonotype has a count of ten or more. This chain joins TRBV5-1 and TRBJ2-1, with D hard to call. The V end lost 0 bases, the J end lost 2 bases, and 6 bases lay between the germline ends. The CDR3 consists of 14 residues. The V gene's germline CDR1 is SGHRS and CDR2 YFSETQ. CDR3 amino acids: CASSLGQAYNEQFF. CDR3 coding DNA: TGCGCCAGCAGCTTGGGACAAGCCTACAATGAGCAGTTCTTC.

V usage is TRBV20-1 and J usage is TRBJ2-3, with D possibly TRBD2 on 5 matching bases. This CDR3 region has 14 residues. CDR1 and CDR2 (germline): DFQATT, SNEGSKA (reference sequence). Trimming removed 2 bases at V and 2 bases at J, with 11 bases between. The CDR3 bases are TGCAGTGCTAGAAAGCGGAGATACACAGATACGCAGTATTTT. Amino acids: CSARKRRYTDTQYF.

There are many counts of this clonotype. The rearrangement joins TRBV5-1 to TRBJ2-5, with D tentatively TRBD1 or TRBD2 (5 bases each). The CDR3 is 15 amino acids. The germline V and J ends were trimmed by 4 bases and 8 bases, with 21 bases remaining between them. Germline-derived CDR1 and CDR2 are SGHRS and YFSETQ. CDR3 sequence (DNA): TGCGCCAGCAGCCCCCGGACATCAAAAGCGGTAACCCAGTACTTC. It specifies CASSPRTSKAVTQYF.

This clonotype was recorded a few times. V is TRBV11-2 and J is TRBJ2-3, with TRBD2 matching 14 bases. The junction had 13 bases not matched to a gene; V was cut back by 5 bases and J by 3 bases. The germline V gene has CDR1 SGHAT and CDR2 FQNNGV. The CDR3 length is 19 residues. CDR3 nucleotide sequence: TGTGCCAGCAGCACACTTGGACTAGCGGGAGGATGGGGAACAGATACGCAGTATTTT. It codes for CASSTLGLAGGWGTDTQYF. The full variable domain, rest sourced from reference TRBV11-2 and TRBJ2-3, is EAGVAQSPRYKIIEKRQSVAFWCNPISGHATLYWYQQILGQGPKLLIQFQNNGVVDDSQLPKDRFSAERLKGVDSTLKIQPAKLEDSAVYLCASSTLGLAGGWGTDTQYFGPGTRLTVL.

This clonotype was detected only a few times. The genes are TRBV20-1 and TRBJ2-7, with D possibly TRBD2 on 5 matching bases. The germline gives CDR1 DFQATT, CDR2 SNEGSKA (reference sequence). CDR3 length: 12 amino acids. V lost 0 bases, J lost 5 bases, and 8 bases lay in between. CDR3 region: CSARDGRDEQYF. Written as DNA, the CDR3 is TGCAGTGCTAGAGATGGGCGGGACGAGCAGTACTTC.

The J gene is TRBJ2-1, the V gene TRBV20-1; 7 nucleotides match TRBD1. With 5 bases clipped from V and 7 bases from J, the junction kept 14 bases outside the gene matches. The CDR3 loop spans 15 amino acids. Germline CDR1 DFQATT, CDR2 SNEGSKA (reference sequence). This CDR3 is CSAYRGDGVSNEQFF. The CDR3 region has the DNA TGCAGTGCTTACAGGGGTGACGGGGTTTCGAATGAGCAGTTCTTC.